What follows are 16 T cell receptor beta chains derived from one specimen sequenced in a study of identical twins. TCRdb re-derived calls from the 5' RACE reads in MiXCR, one entry per CDR3 protein. The sample yields 200,000 to 300,000 distinct CDR3 sequences, 5.5% to 7% seen once. These same records also appear under a second study, on yellow fever vaccine responses in identical twins.

Sequenced material: memory (CD45RO+) T cells sorted from blood. The receptors were gathered from a woman aged 18-30 years in good health.

This chain joins TRBV28 and TRBJ1-5, with 7 bases matching TRBD1. This CDR3 is built from 14 residues. V lost 8 bases to trimming and J lost 2 bases; unmatched junction nucleotides: 6. The germline CDR1 and CDR2 sequences are MDHEN and SYDVKM. CDR3 residues: CASAGGYGNQPQHF. For the CDR3, the DNA is TGTGCCAGCGCAGGGGGTTACGGCAATCAGCCCCAGCATTTT.

This clonotype has a handful of counts. J is TRBJ2-1 and V is TRBV2; 8 nucleotides match TRBD2. Germline lookup yields CDR1 SNHLY and CDR2 FYNNEI. The J segment lost 7 bases and the V segment lost 4 bases, leaving 3 bases of the junction unmatched. This CDR3 region has 13 residues. CDR3 region: CASSVAGGNEQFF. The CDR3 bases are TGTGCCAGCAGTGTTGCGGGAGGTAATGAGCAGTTCTTC. Filled out from reference TRBV2 and TRBJ2-1, the complete variable domain reads EPEVTQTPSHQVTQMGQEVILRCVPISNHLYFYWYRQILGQKVEFLVSFYNNEISEKSEIFDDQFSVERPDGSNFTLKIRSTKLEDSAMYFCASSVAGGNEQFFGPGTRLTVL.

CDR3: CASSLVSVGEQFF. The CDR3 DNA follows: TGTGCCAGCAGCTTAGTCTCAGTGGGTGAGCAGTTCTTC. The chain combines TRBV7-9 with TRBJ2-1, with unresolved D. There are 13 residues in the CDR3. In germline, CDR1 is SEHNR, CDR2 FQNEAQ (reference sequence). Trimming pared 1 base from V and 9 bases from J, leaving 10 bases between.

In this sample, this clonotype turned up many times. The rearrangement joins TRBV24-1 to TRBJ2-1, with D perhaps matching TRBD2 (5 bases). The length of the CDR3 is 11 residues. Germline V CDR1 and CDR2: KGHDR, SFDVKD. V lost 9 bases and J 7 bases, leaving 9 bases between the germline ends. In DNA, the CDR3 is TGTGCCACCGGGGAGAGAAATGAGCAGTTCTTC. Translation: CATGERNEQFF.

Only a few counts were recorded for this clonotype. This chain links TRBV12-3 or TRBV12-4 with TRBJ2-7; no reliable D call. Trimming removed 6 bases at V and 5 bases at J, with 11 bases between. The CDR3 sequence is 12 residues long. The CDR3 sequence is CASSIGSHEQYV. The DNA for the CDR3 is TGTGCCAGCAGCATAGGCTCTCACGAGCAGTACGTC.

This clonotype was counted many times. The rearrangement joins TRBV10-3 to TRBJ1-1; weak D call: TRBD1 (6 bases). The CDR3 is 14 residues long. Germline lookup yields CDR1 ENHRY and CDR2 SYGVKD. The V end was cut by 7 bases, the J end by 4 bases, with 16 bases between. The CDR3 sequence is CAITQQGGATEAFF. The CDR3 nucleotides are TGTGCCATCACCCAACAGGGAGGCGCCACTGAAGCTTTCTTT.

The table lists this clonotype with a few counts. This chain connects TRBV6-5 to TRBJ2-3; TRBD1 matches at 8 bases. The CDR3 has 16 amino acids. Per the germline V gene, CDR1 is MNHEY and CDR2 is SVGAGI. Trimming removed 0 bases from V and 4 bases from J; junction bases left unmatched: 6. The CDR3 region is CASSYSWTGSSDTQYF. The CDR3 DNA follows: TGTGCCAGCAGTTACTCGTGGACAGGGTCATCAGATACGCAGTATTTT.

This clonotype has only a few counts. The chain joins TRBV6-5 to TRBJ2-3; 13 bases match TRBD2. J gave up 3 bases and V 2 bases, and 5 bases lay outside the gene matches. Germline V CDR1 and CDR2: MNHEY, SVGAGI. The CDR3 is 17 residues long. CDR3 region: CASSYARTSGSTDTQYF. The CDR3 DNA reads as TGTGCCAGCAGTTACGCTAGGACTAGCGGGAGTACAGATACGCAGTATTTT.

This chain connects TRBV3-1 to TRBJ1-5; 7 nucleotides match TRBD1. The length of the CDR3 is 13 residues. Germline V gene sequence: CDR1 LGHDT, CDR2 YNNKEL (reference sequence). The V gene end was trimmed by 4 bases and the J gene end by 9 bases; junction bases not matched to a gene: 6. Written as DNA, the CDR3 is TGTGCCAGCAGCCCCGAGACAGGGAGGCCCCAGCATTTT. It encodes CASSPETGRPQHF.

There are many counts of this clonotype. The gene calls are TRBV27 and TRBJ2-5; D tentatively reads TRBD1 or TRBD2 (5 bases each). Germline V lookup: CDR1 MNHEY, CDR2 SMNVEV (reference sequence). The CDR3 is 14 amino acids. Deletions cut 5 bases from V and 5 bases from J, with 15 bases between. CDR3 loop: CASSIGQGEETQYF. The CDR3 DNA sequence: TGTGCCAGCAGTATCGGGCAGGGAGAGGAGACCCAGTACTTC.

This clonotype was observed a few times. The CDR3 loop reads CASMVGGEQYF. The CDR3 bases are TGTGCCAGCATGGTGGGGGGCGAGCAGTACTTC. The chain is built from TRBV28 and TRBJ2-7; D possibly corresponds to TRBD2 (6 bases). V was clipped by 7 bases and J by 6 bases, with 10 bases between them. This CDR3 has 11 amino acids. The germline gives CDR1 MDHEN, CDR2 SYDVKM. Together with reference TRBV28 and TRBJ2-7, the CDR3 gives the full variable domain: DVKVTQSSRYLVKRTGEKVFLECVQDMDHENMFWYRQDPGLGLRLIYFSYDVKMKEKGDIPEGYSVSREKKERFSLILESASTNQTSMYLCASMVGGEQYFGPGTRLTVT.

The rearrangement links TRBV5-1 to TRBJ2-6, with D possibly being TRBD2 (5 bases). Germline V gene sequence: CDR1 SGHRS, CDR2 YFSETQ. The CDR3 has 16 residues. V was clipped by 1 base and J by 2 bases, with 10 bases between them. CDR3 loop: CASSLSGMTGANVLTF. Here the CDR3 DNA reads TGCGCCAGCAGCTTGTCCGGGATGACTGGGGCCAACGTCCTGACTTTC.

In regard to this clonotype: This CDR3 fails to terminate in the conserved phenylalanine or tryptophan, so it likely reflects a read error. V gene TRBV19 combines with J gene TRBJ2-7; TRBD1 matches at 7 bases. The ends lost 4 bases at V and 3 bases at J; junction bases unmatched: 6. This CDR3 comprises 14 residues. Germline CDR1 is LNHDA and CDR2 is SQIVND (reference sequence). CDR3 in DNA: TGTGCCAGTAGTACCCTTGGGACAGTCTACGAGCAGTACTCC. Translation gives CASSTLGTVYEQYS.

The genes are TRBV4-2 and TRBJ2-1; 10 bases fit TRBD1. V trimming: 4 bases; J trimming: 5 bases; junction bases outside the gene matches: 11. This CDR3 comprises 17 residues. Germline CDR1 reads LGHNA; CDR2 reads YNFKEQ. CDR3: CASSPIRQGAGDNEQFF. The CDR3 DNA sequence: TGTGCCAGCAGCCCTATCAGACAGGGGGCGGGTGACAATGAGCAGTTCTTC.

The genes are TRBV3-1 and TRBJ1-2; 7 nucleotides align to TRBD1. V shed 4 bases and J 8 bases; nucleotides not matched to a gene: 7. The CDR3 has 13 amino acids. CDR1 and CDR2 (germline): LGHDT, YNNKEL (reference sequence). CDR3 in DNA: TGTGCCAGCAGCCCTCGGACAGGTCGAGGCTACACCTTC. Protein: CASSPRTGRGYTF.

The rearrangement uses TRBV9 and TRBJ2-5; TRBD2 is a possible D gene (5 bases). The CDR3 contains 14 residues. Germline V gene sequence: CDR1 SGDLS, CDR2 YYNGEE. Trimming removed 0 bases at V and 1 base at J, with 7 bases between. The CDR3 DNA reads as TGTGCCAGCAGCGTAGGGCTAGCCCAAGAGACCCAGTACTTC. Protein sequence: CASSVGLAQETQYF.